Reported below is one TCR beta chain. The CDR3 covers 15 residues. The germline V and J ends were trimmed by 0 bases and 5 bases, with 13 bases remaining between them. A second PCR, run for about 7 to 11 cycles, used a sample-barcoded 5' primer plus a J-beta primer mix. MiXCR, applied by TCRdb to the 5' RACE reads, yields one record per CDR3 protein. There are 1.8 million or so distinct CDR3 sequences in the sample; 35% to 50% occur only once, and 23% lies in the top ten. This entry is derived from a study of blood T cells in healthy people across ages. This chain links TRBV12-3 or TRBV12-4 with TRBJ2-5; D is possibly TRBD2 (7 bases). This TCR came from a human donor in good health. Material for sequencing was blood. CDR3 DNA: TGTGCCAGCAGTTTAGCGCTGGGGGGGCGTGAGACCCAGTACTTC. Translated: CASSLALGGRETQYF.